This TCR beta chain was identified in a study of T cells in narcolepsy. Study results and limitations: In some patient and control memory CD4+ samples, autoreactive clones were absent. Same-patient CSF and blood CD4+ T cell clonotypes included HCRT-specific and TRIB2-specific autoreactive ones. Reportedly, autoreactive clonotypes were serially detected in patients' blood but not controls'.

Of note for this clone: Antigen unknown.

TCRdb keeps only in-frame clones here, not all; method: immunoSEQ multiplex PCR. The sample has 15,000 to 17,000 clones; over 75% are singletons. This CDR3 has 16 residues. V lost 4 bases, J lost 0 bases, and 13 bases lay in between. Germline V gene lookup returns CDR1 SGHRS and CDR2 YFSETQ. The rearrangement uses TRBV5-1 and TRBJ2-2; D gene uncertain. Sequencing was done on a sample of memory (CD45RA-) CD4+ T cells from blood. The TCR originated in a human donor in good health. CDR3 residues: CASSPLITSNTGELFF. CDR3 in DNA: TGCGCCAGCAGCCCCCTGATTACTTCGAACACCGGGGAGCTGTTTTTT.